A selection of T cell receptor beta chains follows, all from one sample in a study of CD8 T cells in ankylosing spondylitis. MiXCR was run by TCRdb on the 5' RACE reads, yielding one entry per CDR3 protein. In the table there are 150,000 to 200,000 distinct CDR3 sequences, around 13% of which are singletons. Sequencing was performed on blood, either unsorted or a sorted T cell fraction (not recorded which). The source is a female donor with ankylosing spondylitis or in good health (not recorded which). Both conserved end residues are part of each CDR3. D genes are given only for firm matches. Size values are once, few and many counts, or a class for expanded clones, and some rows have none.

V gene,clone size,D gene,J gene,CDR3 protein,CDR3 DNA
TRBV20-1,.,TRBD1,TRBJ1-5,CSARGGQGFDQPQHF,TGCAGTGCTAGAGGGGGACAGGGTTTTGATCAGCCCCAGCATTTT
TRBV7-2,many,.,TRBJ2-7,CASSFSGSEQYF,TGTGCCAGCAGCTTTTCAGGGAGCGAGCAGTACTTC
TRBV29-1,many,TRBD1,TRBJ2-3,CSVAIQGAHTDTQYF,TGCAGCGTCGCGATCCAGGGGGCCCACACAGATACGCAGTATTTT
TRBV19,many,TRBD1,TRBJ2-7,CASSITSGTASSYEQYF,TGTGCCAGTAGTATAACTTCCGGGACAGCGAGCTCCTACGAGCAGTACTTC
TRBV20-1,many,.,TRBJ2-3,CSAPQGGAADTQYF,TGCAGTGCCCCACAGGGGGGGGCAGCAGATACGCAGTATTTT
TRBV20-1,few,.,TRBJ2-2,CSARDGRTPSNTGELFF,TGCAGTGCTAGAGATGGGAGGACACCCTCGAACACCGGGGAGCTGTTTTTT
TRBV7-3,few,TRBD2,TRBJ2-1,CASSLMPSGSWYNEQFF,TGTGCCAGCAGCTTAATGCCTAGCGGCTCCTGGTACAATGAGCAGTTCTTC
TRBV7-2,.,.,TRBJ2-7,CASSVRGVNSYEQYF,TGTGCCAGCAGCGTACGTGGCGTGAACTCCTACGAGCAGTACTTC
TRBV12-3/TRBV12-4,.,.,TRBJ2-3,CASSPSPRQPDTQYF,TGTGCCAGCAGTCCTAGTCCCCGACAGCCAGATACGCAGTATTTT
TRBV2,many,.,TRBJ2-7,CASRAGTLPSYEQYF,TGTGCCAGCAGGGCCGGGACACTGCCCTCCTACGAGCAGTACTTC
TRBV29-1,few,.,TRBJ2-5,CSVGSPGQSVGTQYF,TGCAGCGTTGGCAGTCCAGGGCAATCTGTGGGGACCCAGTACTTC
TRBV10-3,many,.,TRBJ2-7,CAIRLAGSYEQYF,TGTGCCATCCGTCTAGCAGGGTCCTACGAGCAGTACTTC
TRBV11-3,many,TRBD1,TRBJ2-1,CASSQRQGNYNEQFF,TGTGCCAGCAGCCAAAGACAGGGAAATTACAATGAGCAGTTCTTC
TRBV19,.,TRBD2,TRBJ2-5,CASRPVAGGETQYF,TGTGCCAGTCGCCCCGTAGCGGGAGGAGAGACCCAGTACTTC
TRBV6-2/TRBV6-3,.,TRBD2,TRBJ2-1,CASSSPYGRANNEQFF,TGTGCCAGCAGTTCCCCTTACGGGAGGGCCAACAATGAGCAGTTCTTC
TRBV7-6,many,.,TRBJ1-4,CASSQGQGRGNEKLFF,TGTGCCAGCAGCCAAGGGCAGGGTAGAGGGAATGAAAAACTGTTTTTT
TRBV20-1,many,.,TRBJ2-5,CSATTGEGFETQYF,TGCAGTGCAACGACAGGGGAGGGGTTCGAGACCCAGTACTTC
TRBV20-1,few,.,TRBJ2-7,CSARDLVVGVNEQYF,TGCAGTGCTAGAGATCTCGTCGTAGGGGTCAACGAGCAGTACTTC
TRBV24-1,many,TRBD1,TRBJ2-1,CATSGTQQGAGNEQFF,TGTGCCACCAGTGGCACCCAACAGGGGGCTGGGAATGAGCAGTTCTTC
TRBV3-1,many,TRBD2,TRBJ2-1,CASSQVGRAGEQFF,TGTGCCAGCAGCCAAGTCGGGAGGGCCGGTGAGCAGTTCTTC
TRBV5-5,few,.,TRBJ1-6,CASSLVPGKTLHF,TGTGCCAGCAGCTTGGTACCCGGGAAAACCCTCCACTTT
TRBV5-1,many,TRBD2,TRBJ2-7,CASRKLGLSGGEQYF,TGCGCCAGCAGAAAACTGGGACTATCAGGTGGCGAGCAGTACTTC
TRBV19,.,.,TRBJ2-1,CASTDLGTYNEQFF,TGTGCCAGTACCGATCTGGGAACCTACAATGAGCAGTTCTTC
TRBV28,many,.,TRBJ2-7,CASSSPVGTYEQYF,TGTGCCAGCAGCAGTCCAGTAGGCACCTACGAGCAGTACTTC
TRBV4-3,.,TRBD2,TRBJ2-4,CASSQDPGLAGQLAKNIQYF,TGCGCCAGCAGCCAGGACCCGGGACTAGCGGGGCAACTAGCCAAAAACATTCAGTACTTC
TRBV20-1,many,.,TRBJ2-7,CSVRGTSYYEQYF,TGCAGTGTAAGGGGTACTTCCTACTACGAGCAGTACTTC
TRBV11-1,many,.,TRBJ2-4,CASSLPQGAKNIQYF,TGTGCCAGCAGCTTGCCTCAGGGAGCCAAAAACATTCAGTACTTC